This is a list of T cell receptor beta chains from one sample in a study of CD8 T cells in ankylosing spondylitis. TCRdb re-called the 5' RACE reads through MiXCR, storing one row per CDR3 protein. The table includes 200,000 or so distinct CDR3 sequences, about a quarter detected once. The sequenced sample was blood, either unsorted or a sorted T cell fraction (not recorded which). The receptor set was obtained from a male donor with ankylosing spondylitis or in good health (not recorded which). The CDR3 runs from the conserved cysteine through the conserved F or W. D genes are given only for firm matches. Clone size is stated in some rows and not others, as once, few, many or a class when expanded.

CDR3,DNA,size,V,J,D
CSVTTGTGHETQYF,TGCAGCGTGACCACCGGGACAGGGCACGAGACCCAGTACTTC,once,TRBV29-1,TRBJ2-5,TRBD1
CASSLSRDRGRREKLFF,TGTGCCAGCAGTTTAAGCCGGGACAGGGGAAGGCGTGAAAAACTGTTTTTT,many,TRBV6-4,TRBJ1-4,TRBD1
CSVVGDYEQYF,TGCAGCGTTGTAGGGGACTACGAGCAGTACTTC,.,TRBV29-1,TRBJ2-7,.
CASSSGLAGGDNEQFF,TGCGCCAGCAGCTCCGGACTAGCGGGAGGGGACAATGAGCAGTTCTTC,.,TRBV5-1,TRBJ2-1,TRBD2
CSARDAGQGEETQYF,TGCAGTGCTAGAGATGCGGGACAGGGAGAAGAGACCCAGTACTTC,.,TRBV20-1,TRBJ2-5,TRBD1
CASRSRLARTDTQYF,TGTGCCAGCCGCTCCCGGCTGGCCCGCACAGATACGCAGTATTTT,.,TRBV11-2,TRBJ2-3,.
CASSQVETQINTEAFF,TGCGCCAGCAGCCAAGTGGAGACACAGATTAACACTGAAGCTTTCTTT,many,TRBV4-1,TRBJ1-1,.
CASSPAPEYGYTF,TGTGCCAGCTCACCAGCCCCGGAGTATGGCTACACCTTC,.,TRBV18,TRBJ1-2,.
CASSLPRIPEAFF,TGTGCCAGCAGCTTACCCCGAATTCCTGAAGCTTTCTTT,many,TRBV7-2,TRBJ1-1,.
CASTNRPGTGPSPLHF,TGTGCCAGCACCAACCGTCCCGGGACAGGGCCTTCACCCCTCCACTTT,.,TRBV6-2/TRBV6-3,TRBJ1-6,TRBD1
CAISAPGGGPYNEQFF,TGTGCCATCAGTGCCCCCGGCGGGGGCCCCTACAATGAGCAGTTCTTC,few,TRBV10-3,TRBJ2-1,.
CASSPARDRYNEQFF,TGTGCCAGCTCACCAGCTCGGGACAGATACAATGAGCAGTTCTTC,many,TRBV18,TRBJ2-1,TRBD1
CATSTGDRGSKNIQYF,TGTGCCACCAGCACAGGCGACAGGGGGTCCAAAAACATTCAGTACTTC,few,TRBV15,TRBJ2-4,TRBD1
CSARFGTADSYEQYF,TGCAGTGCTAGATTTGGGACAGCGGACTCCTACGAGCAGTACTTC,many,TRBV20-1,TRBJ2-7,TRBD1
CASTRMQSTDTQYF,TGTGCCAGCACCCGAATGCAGTCCACAGATACGCAGTATTTT,many,TRBV28,TRBJ2-3,.
CASSLGGVLFF,TGCGCCAGCAGCTTGGGTGGGGTCTTATTCTTC,many,TRBV5-1,TRBJ2-1,.
CSARRQGLGNQPQHF,TGCAGTGCTAGGAGGCAGGGCCTTGGCAATCAGCCCCAGCATTTT,few,TRBV20-1,TRBJ1-5,.
CASSQDTLNQPQHF,TGTGCCAGCAGTCAGGACACACTTAATCAGCCCCAGCATTTT,.,TRBV12-3/TRBV12-4,TRBJ1-5,.
CASSDIPESTEAFF,TGTGCCAGCAGTGATATACCAGAGTCAACTGAAGCTTTCTTT,.,TRBV6-4,TRBJ1-1,.